The present entry profiles one T cell receptor beta chain with its context. Its antigen remains unidentified. This specimen belongs to a study of cytomegalovirus exposure and HLA in healthy donors. General observations from the study: Through in vitro validation, three CMV-associated chains were shown to be specific for CMV antigens. Cytomegalovirus association was assigned to approximately 180 TCR beta chains. The study found most TCR sequences rare, yet found some public TCRs in many donors.

From the approximately 120-subject validation cohort, which was separate from the approximately 670-subject first cohort, the donors were drawn. Generated by immunoSEQ multiplex PCR, the TCRdb table keeps only in-frame clones and is missing some. The profile shows about 120,000 clones, roughly 88% of them singletons. The CDR3 is 11 amino acids. V was trimmed by 6 bases and J by 10 bases, leaving 10 bases between them. The germline V gene encodes CDR1 KGHSH and CDR2 LQKENI. Sequencing input: PBMCs. V usage is TRBV18 and J usage is TRBJ2-1; D possibly corresponds to TRBD1 (6 bases). The origin of this receptor is a young woman in good health and CMV-seropositive. The DNA of the CDR3 is TGTGCCAGCTCGGGTCAGGGGGAGCAGTTCTTC. Translated, it gives CASSGQGEQFF. Together with reference TRBV18 and TRBJ2-1, the CDR3 gives the full variable domain: NAGVMQNPRHLVRRRGQEARLRCSPMKGHSHVYWYRQLPEEGLKFMVYLQKENIIDESGMPKERFSAEFPKEGPSILRIQQVVRGDSAAYFCASSGQGEQFFGPGTRLTVL.